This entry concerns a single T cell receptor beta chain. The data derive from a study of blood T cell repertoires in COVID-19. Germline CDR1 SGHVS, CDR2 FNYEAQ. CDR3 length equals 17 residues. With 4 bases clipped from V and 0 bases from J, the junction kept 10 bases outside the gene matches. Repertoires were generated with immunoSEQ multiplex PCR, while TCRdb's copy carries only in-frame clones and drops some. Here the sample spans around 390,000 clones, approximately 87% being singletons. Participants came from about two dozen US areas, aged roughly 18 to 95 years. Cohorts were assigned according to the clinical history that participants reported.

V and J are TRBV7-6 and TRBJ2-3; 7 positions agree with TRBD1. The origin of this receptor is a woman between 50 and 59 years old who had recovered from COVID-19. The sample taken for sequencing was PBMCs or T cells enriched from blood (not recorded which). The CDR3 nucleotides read TGTGCCAGCAGCTGGTTTACCGGGACAGCAAGCACAGATACGCAGTATTTT. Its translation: CASSWFTGTASTDTQYF.